This is a list of T cell receptor beta chains from one sample in a study of blood T cells in healthy people across ages. A single record per CDR3 protein comes from TCRdb applying MiXCR to the 5' RACE reads. The data show 1.5 million to 2 million distinct CDR3 sequences, about 50% seen once. The source material was blood. The receptors were gathered from a woman aged 40 to 50 in good health. Each CDR3 is given with its conserved first and last residue. Each record gives: V gene, D gene, clone size, J gene, CDR3 protein, CDR3 DNA. The D gene is left open where the match is weak. Where a row states a size, it is once, few, many or the class of an expanded clone; other rows omit it.

>TRBV4-2|.|.|TRBJ1-1
CASSRETQGMNTEAFF
TGTGCCAGCAGCCGAGAGACACAGGGAATGAACACTGAAGCTTTCTTT
>TRBV2|TRBD1|.|TRBJ1-5
CASTETGGSKHF
TGTGCCAGCACCGAGACAGGGGGCAGCAAGCATTTT
>TRBV4-3|TRBD2|few|TRBJ2-4
CASSQDWASGGGLLAKNIQYF
TGCGCCAGCAGCCAAGATTGGGCTAGCGGGGGGGGTCTACTAGCCAAAAACATTCAGTACTTC
>TRBV28|TRBD1|few|TRBJ1-2
CASSRLGTGGNYGYTF
TGTGCCAGCAGTCGACTTGGGACAGGGGGCAACTATGGCTACACCTTC
>TRBV20-1|TRBD1|.|TRBJ1-2
CSHARGEGYTF
TGCAGTCATGCCAGGGGGGAAGGCTACACCTTC
>TRBV7-2|TRBD1|.|TRBJ1-5
CASSGRTGGGWDQPQHF
TGTGCCAGCAGCGGCAGGACAGGGGGCGGTTGGGATCAGCCCCAGCATTTT
>TRBV29-1|TRBD2|.|TRBJ2-3
CSAVLAGGPDAQYF
TGCAGCGCCGTACTAGCGGGGGGGCCGGATGCGCAGTATTTT
>TRBV7-2|.|few|TRBJ2-5
CAGSLVPLLLEETQYF
TGTGCCGGCAGCTTAGTCCCCCTCCTCCTCGAGGAGACCCAGTACTTC
>TRBV7-6|TRBD1|.|TRBJ2-3
CASSPQGAPNTDTQYF
TGTGCCAGCAGCCCCCAGGGGGCACCTAACACAGATACGCAGTATTTT
>TRBV7-2|.|.|TRBJ2-3
CASSFNLPGTDTQYF
TGTGCCAGCAGCTTCAACCTCCCGGGCACAGATACGCAGTATTTT
>TRBV6-4|.|.|TRBJ1-6
CASSQDSPNSPLHF
TGTGCCAGCAGTCAGGACAGCCCGAATTCACCCCTCCACTTT
>TRBV4-1|TRBD2|few|TRBJ2-1
CASSQDPGTSGYNEQFF
TGCGCCAGCAGCCAAGACCCCGGGACTAGCGGGTACAATGAGCAGTTCTTC
>TRBV15|TRBD2|few|TRBJ2-5
CATSRDPSGGQETQYF
TGTGCCACCAGCAGAGATCCTAGCGGGGGGCAAGAGACCCAGTACTTC
>TRBV5-1|.|few|TRBJ1-6
CASSLGRIEYNSPLHF
TGCGCCAGCAGCTTGGGCAGAATCGAATATAATTCACCCCTCCACTTT
>TRBV6-5|.|few|TRBJ2-7
CASSLTGSSDEQYF
TGTGCCAGCAGTCTTACGGGCAGTTCAGACGAGCAGTACTTC
>TRBV12-3/TRBV12-4|.|once|TRBJ2-7
CASSFRPHYEQYF
TGTGCCAGCAGTTTCAGGCCCCACTACGAGCAGTACTTC
>TRBV7-8|TRBD1|.|TRBJ2-7
CASSPQGQGRYEQYF
TGTGCCAGCAGCCCCCAGGGACAGGGGAGATACGAGCAGTACTTC
>TRBV6-6|.|.|TRBJ2-7
CASNRGPIIDAYEQYF
TGTGCCAGCAACCGGGGGCCAATAATCGATGCCTACGAGCAGTACTTC
>TRBV6-2/TRBV6-3|.|.|TRBJ1-2
CASSATATYGYTF
TGTGCCAGCAGTGCGACAGCTACGTATGGCTACACCTTC
>TRBV21-1|.|.|TRBJ1-2
CASSGGGEMGNGPIDGYTF
TGTGCCAGCAGCGGGGGGGGAGAAATGGGAAATGGGCCCATTGATGGCTACACCTTC
>TRBV7-2|.|few|TRBJ2-1
CASSLLQRVPGEQFF
TGTGCCAGCAGCTTACTCCAGCGGGTACCCGGTGAGCAGTTCTTC
>TRBV7-9|.|.|TRBJ2-1
CASNPRSNEQFF
TGTGCCAGCAACCCAAGAAGTAATGAGCAGTTCTTC
>TRBV5-1|.|once|TRBJ2-3
CAGSLVDTSTDTQYF
TGCGCCGGCAGCTTGGTGGATACTAGCACAGATACGCAGTATTTT
>TRBV27|.|.|TRBJ2-7
CASRPTRGSYNEQYF
TGTGCCAGCAGGCCGACTAGGGGGTCCTACAATGAGCAGTACTTC
>TRBV29-1|.|.|TRBJ1-2
CSESDRIYGYTF
TGCAGCGAATCCGACAGGATCTATGGCTACACCTTC
>TRBV29-1|.|.|TRBJ2-7
CSVWGSNSYEQYF
TGCAGCGTTTGGGGCAGTAACTCCTACGAGCAGTACTTC